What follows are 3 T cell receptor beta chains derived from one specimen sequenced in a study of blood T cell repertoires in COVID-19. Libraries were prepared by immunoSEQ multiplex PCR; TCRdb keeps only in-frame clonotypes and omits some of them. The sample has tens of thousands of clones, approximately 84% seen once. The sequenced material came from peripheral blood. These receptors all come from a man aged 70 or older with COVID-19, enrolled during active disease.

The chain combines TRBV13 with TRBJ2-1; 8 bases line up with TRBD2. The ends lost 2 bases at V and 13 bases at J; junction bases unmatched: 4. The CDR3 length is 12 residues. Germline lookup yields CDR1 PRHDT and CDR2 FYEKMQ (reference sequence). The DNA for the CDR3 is TGTGCCAGCAGCTTACGGCGGGAGGAACAGTTCTTC. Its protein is CASSLRREEQFF.

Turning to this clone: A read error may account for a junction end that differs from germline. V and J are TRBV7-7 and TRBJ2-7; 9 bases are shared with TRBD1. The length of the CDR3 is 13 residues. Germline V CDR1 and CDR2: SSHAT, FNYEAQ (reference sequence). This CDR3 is CASSKDRGYEQYF. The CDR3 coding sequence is TGTGCTAGCAGCAAGGACAGGGGCTACGAGCAGTACTTC.

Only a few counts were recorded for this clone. The CDR3 DNA reads as TGTGCCAGTAGTTCACAACAGGGTAGGAGGACTGAAGCTTTCTTT. Translating gives CASSSQQGRRTEAFF. The chain links TRBV19 to TRBJ1-1; maybe TRBD1 (6 bases). Germline CDR1 reads LNHDA; CDR2 reads SQIVND (reference sequence). This CDR3 is built from 15 residues. V dropped 5 bases and J dropped 5 bases, with 18 bases sitting between them.